This T cell receptor (beta chain) was captured by sequencing in a study of T cell responses to AZD1222 COVID-19 vaccine. Study results and caveats: Females outnumbered males among donors, who were mostly white British; clonal diversity was possibly underestimated.

CDR1 and CDR2 (germline): ENHRY, SYGVKD. This CDR3 is built from 14 residues. V gave up 2 bases and J gave up 5 bases, with 9 bases separating them. As concerns this clone: The antigen remains undetermined.

The assay was immunoSEQ multiplex PCR, and TCRdb's table has in-frame clones only and misses some. The table records fewer than 150,000 clones, 90% of them present only once. The specimen comprised peripheral blood, sampled on day 0 of AZD1222 vaccination. V usage is TRBV10-3 and J usage is TRBJ1-4, with D perhaps matching TRBD1 (5 bases). The TCR comes from an adult in good health. Written as DNA, the CDR3 is TGTGCCATCAGTGAGGGGACGGGAAATGAAAAACTGTTTTTT. This sequence encodes CAISEGTGNEKLFF.